The sequence of this T cell receptor (beta chain) was determined in a study of T cells after yellow fever vaccination (dated by TCRdb to between 2019 and 2020). Context from the whole study: The SMART-Seq v4 Ultra Low Input RNA kit was used to prepare libraries from fractions with low cell numbers. To follow T-cell clones before and after both primary and booster YFV17D yellow fever vaccination, bulk TCR alpha and beta repertoires underwent longitudinal sequencing. Two healthy male donors, one aged 18 to 30 and one aged 30 to 40 years, made up the cohort. Blood was collected at multiple timepoints before and after primary and secondary immunization, and bulk PBMC replicates and cell subsets were isolated. The paper as a whole reports these results and caveats: After the booster, most of the clones that had expanded following primary vaccination were detected again (just under 97% of CD4 and more than 85% of CD8), which suggests that memory was broadly maintained. Only two donors were included in the study, so the extent to which the findings can be generalized is limited. Computational filtering was required because FACS-sorted repertoires could contain abundant contaminating clonotypes from the bulk population. A small fraction of clonotypes showed up in both the CD4 and CD8 compartments, probably as a result of convergent recombination. The secondary T-cell response was weaker than the primary response but faster, peaking on day 5 instead of day 15.

TCR cDNA was synthesized by 5'RACE template switching, which introduced a universal primer site and unique molecular identifiers. Priming for cDNA synthesis came from both the TCR alpha and TCR beta constant segments. Library amplification used two PCR steps, and the second PCR step added sample barcodes and sequencing adapters. Sequencing of libraries was done on Illumina HiSeq 2500 (2x100 bp) or NovaSeq (2x150 bp). The paper's data handling went like this. Demultiplexing of reads and collapsing into UMI consensus sequences were performed with MIGEC, and V(D)J alignment was carried out with MiXCR. Vaccine-responding clonotypes were identified with edgeR using replicate PBMC samples, with FDR below 0.01 and a log2 fold change above 5 up to day 15 being required. CD4 or CD8 identity was assigned to each bulk clonotype according to whether the clonotype was present at higher abundance in the sequenced CD4 repertoire or the sequenced CD8 repertoire. A clonotype counted as NS4B-specific if enriched at least 10-fold in dextramer-positive versus dextramer-negative fractions, with CD4-biased clonotypes left out. Using fastp at Q25 and MiXCR, TCRdb reprocessed the public reads and kept productive beta chains. Rows are unified per CDR3 protein, each entry keeping the most common DNA and genes. TCRdb, rather than the study authors, made the V and J calls. This sample comprises under 55,000 distinct CDR3 sequences, about 6.3% of them detected only once. Roughly 24% of the sample is taken by the ten largest.

The sample's treatment or condition label, decoded: live attenuated yellow fever vaccine strain. A standard Ficoll-Paque protocol was used to isolate PBMCs from peripheral blood. Epitope-specific CD8 T cells were sorted with a dextramer loaded with the yellow fever NS4B epitope peptide, together with anti-CD3 and anti-CD8 staining. RNA was extracted with TriZol from bulk PBMCs, CD4 and CD8 fractions, and dextramer-positive and dextramer-negative fractions. Taken from the germline V gene (reference sequence), the CDR1 and CDR2 loops are MNHNY and SVGAGI. The CDR3 sequence holds 9 residues, the cysteine and phenylalanine included. Only the CDR3 DNA stays, 27 bases, in frame from base 1. About this clonotype: The sample holds no much larger clone one base away, and base qualities are not on file.

The sequence came from a man younger than 35 who received the YFV17D yellow fever vaccine. The sample here was CD8+ T cells not binding an NS4B(214-222) dextramer, sorted from PBMCs, taken 45 days after the first yellow fever vaccination. In the paper's terms, the cell subset or site label means: NS4B epitope dextramer-negative CD8 T cells. Rearrangement joined TRBV6-6 to TRBJ2-1; no confident D gene assignment can be made. For the CDR3, the sequence is CASGYEQFF. The DNA sequence reads TGTGCTTCGGGTTATGAGCAGTTCTTC.